Presented here are 27 T cell receptor beta chains from one specimen sequenced in a study of Graves' ophthalmopathy and Graves' hyperthyroidism. The authors amplified TCR beta CDR3 regions, and they did so from RNA transcripts for repertoire sequencing. First-round RT-PCR employed HTBI primers, with a second-round multiplex PCR after it. TCRdb recomputed calls from the multiplex PCR reads with MiXCR, one row per CDR3 protein. The table has about 700,000 distinct CDR3 sequences, 40% seen once. Material for sequencing was peripheral blood. These receptors came from an adult man with Graves' ophthalmopathy.

In this sample, this clonotype turned up many times. This chain connects TRBV7-2 to TRBJ2-5; tentatively, D is TRBD1 or TRBD2 (5 bases each). Germline CDR1 is SGHTA and CDR2 is FQGNSA. The V gene lost 3 bases and the J gene lost 3 bases, with 5 bases spanning the gap. The CDR3 spans 12 residues. The CDR3 nucleotides read TGTGCCAGCAGCTTGGGGGAAGAGACCCAGTACTTC. It is translated as CASSLGEETQYF.

J is TRBJ1-4 and V is TRBV9; no definite D call. Per the germline V gene, CDR1 is SGDLS and CDR2 is YYNGEE. Trimming pared 4 bases from V and 0 bases from J, leaving 7 bases between. The CDR3 is 14 amino acids. DNA for the CDR3: TGTGCCAGCAGCAAGTTCACAACTAATGAAAAACTGTTTTTT. This sequence encodes CASSKFTTNEKLFF.

The table lists this clonotype with many counts. V is TRBV29-1 and J is TRBJ2-7; the D is unclear. Trimming took off 4 bases at V and 3 bases at J, with 10 bases between the two ends. CDR1 and CDR2 from the germline V gene are SQVTM and ANQGSEA. CDR3 length: 12 amino acids. Here the CDR3 reads CSVGGRNYEQYF. Written as DNA, the CDR3 is TGCAGCGTTGGTGGCAGAAACTACGAGCAGTACTTC.

With respect to this clonotype: A read error may produce the germline difference seen at one junction end. V gene TRBV7-9 combines with J gene TRBJ2-5, with 11 bases identical to TRBD2. CDR1 is SEHNR, CDR2 FQNEAQ, per germline (reference sequence). This CDR3 contains 16 residues. For the CDR3, the DNA is TGTGCCAGCAGCTTTTGGACTAGCGGGTCCGTGAAGACCCGGTACTTC. This gives the protein CASSFWTSGSVKTRYF.

This clonotype was counted ten times or more. The rearrangement joins TRBV29-1 to TRBJ1-1, with TRBD1 matching 9 bases. Germline V gives CDR1 SQVTM, CDR2 ANQGSEA. After removal of 6 bases from V and 2 bases from J, the junction contained 4 bases not matched to a gene. The CDR3 has 13 residues. The CDR3, as DNA: TGCAGCGTGGGGGGACAGGGTAACACTGAAGCTTTCTTT. Translation gives CSVGGQGNTEAFF.

V gene TRBV15 combines with J gene TRBJ1-4, with TRBD1 matching 11 bases. The germline CDR1 and CDR2 sequences are LNHNV and YYDKDF (reference sequence). V trimming: 10 bases; J trimming: 4 bases; junction bases outside the gene matches: 17. This CDR3 contains 18 residues. This CDR3 is CASSQGQGAKGSNEKLFF. CDR3 bases: TGTGCCAGCAGTCAAGGACAGGGGGCAAAAGGAAGTAATGAAAAACTGTTTTTT. Based on the CDR3 plus reference TRBV15 and TRBJ1-4, the full variable domain is DAMVIQNPRYQVTQFGKPVTLSCSQTLNHNVMYWYQQKSSQAPKLLFHYYDKDFNNEADTPDNFQSRRPNTSFCFLDIRSPGLGDTAMYLCASSQGQGAKGSNEKLFFGSGTQLSVL.

This clonotype showed up just a few times. This chain links TRBV6-1 with TRBJ2-5; D remains ambiguous. This CDR3 is built from 11 residues. V shed 1 base and J shed 10 bases, with 7 bases lying between them. Germline V lookup: CDR1 MNHNS, CDR2 SASEGT. CDR3 bases: TGTGCCAGCAGTGAAGTGGGCAACCAGTACTTC. Its translation is CASSEVGNQYF.

This clonotype has ten or more counts. The chain carries TRBV24-1 and TRBJ1-2, with a tentative D call TRBD1 (5 bases). Germline V gives CDR1 KGHDR, CDR2 SFDVKD. The CDR3 extends over 15 amino acids. V lost 4 bases and J lost 8, with 19 bases in between. CDR3 sequence (DNA): TGTGCCACCAGTGAGTCGGGCGGGACCGTCGGCGGCTACACCTTC. This gives the protein CATSESGGTVGGYTF.

The J gene is TRBJ2-7, the V gene TRBV11-2; D is possibly TRBD1 (6 bases). The V end lost 6 bases, the J end lost 1 base, and 13 bases lay between the germline ends. Germline CDR1 is SGHAT and CDR2 is FQNNGV. This CDR3 is built from 14 residues. CDR3 loop: CASSQQGRSYEQYF. The CDR3, as DNA: TGTGCCAGCAGTCAACAGGGACGGTCCTACGAGCAGTACTTC.

The rearrangement links TRBV7-6 to TRBJ2-7; TRBD1 matches at 8 bases. The CDR3 is made up of 14 amino acids. The ends lost 7 bases at V and 0 bases at J; junction bases unmatched: 5. In germline, CDR1 is SGHVS, CDR2 FNYEAQ. The CDR3 loop reads CASTAGGRSYEQYF. CDR3 coding DNA: TGTGCCAGCACCGCAGGGGGCCGCTCCTACGAGCAGTACTTC.

This clonotype was seen ten or more times. The genes are TRBV12-3 or TRBV12-4 and TRBJ1-2; D remains ambiguous. Trimming left V 6 bases short and J 8 bases short, with 10 bases between. The CDR3 covers 11 residues. CDR3 sequence: CASSPGYGYTF. As DNA, the CDR3 is TGTGCCAGCAGCCCGGGGTACGGCTACACCTTC.

The table lists this clonotype with a count of one. This chain connects TRBV6-6 to TRBJ1-2; D is unresolved. Germline V gives CDR1 MNHNY, CDR2 SVGAGI (reference sequence). Trimming removed 5 bases at V and 1 base at J, with 8 bases between. The CDR3 totals 13 residues. The CDR3 sequence: CASSESNNYGYTF. CDR3 nucleotides: TGTGCCAGCAGTGAATCAAATAACTATGGCTACACCTTC.

The chain has TRBV25-1 and TRBJ2-2, with TRBD1 identical over 8 bases. The length of the CDR3 is 15 residues. Germline V CDR1 and CDR2: MGHDK, SYGVNS. Germline trimming cut 5 bases from V and 3 bases from J; bases unmatched to any gene: 5. The CDR3 loop is CASSYRGKDTGELFF. Written as DNA, the CDR3 is TGTGCCAGCAGTTACAGGGGGAAGGACACCGGGGAGCTGTTTTTT.

The V call is TRBV29-1, the J call TRBJ2-7; the D gene is possibly TRBD2 (6 bases). The CDR3 length is 14 residues. The V end lost 5 bases, the J end lost 0 bases, and 14 bases lay between the germline ends. In germline, CDR1 is SQVTM, CDR2 ANQGSEA. CDR3: CSVSGTLSSYEQYF. The CDR3, as DNA: TGCAGCGTTAGTGGGACTTTGAGCTCCTACGAGCAGTACTTC.

CDR3 in DNA: TGTGCCATCAGTAGATGGGACAGGGGGTATGGCTACACCTTC. It yields the protein CAISRWDRGYGYTF. J is TRBJ1-2 and V is TRBV10-3; 11 bases agree with TRBD1. CDR3 length equals 14 residues. Germline CDR1 and CDR2: ENHRY and SYGVKD. Germline trimming cut 5 bases from V and 5 bases from J; bases unmatched to any gene: 4.

This chain connects TRBV29-1 to TRBJ1-2; D is perhaps TRBD1 (6 bases). The CDR3 covers 11 residues. The V end was cut by 8 bases, the J end by 7 bases, with 14 bases between. Germline V gene data show CDR1 as SQVTM and CDR2 as ANQGSEA. CDR3 protein: CSPTGMGGYTF. As DNA, the CDR3 is TGCAGCCCCACAGGGATGGGTGGCTACACCTTC. The complete variable domain, with remaining parts taken from reference TRBV29-1 and TRBJ1-2, reads SAVISQKPSRDICQRGTSLTIQCQVDSQVTMMFWYRQQPGQSLTLIATANQGSEATYESGFVIDKFPISRPNLTFSTLTVSNMSPEDSSIYLCSPTGMGGYTFGSGTRLTVV.

On this clonotype itself: Mismatch with germline at one junction end may stem from a read error. The rearrangement uses TRBV10-3 and TRBJ2-7, with TRBD1 matching over 11 bases. The CDR3 has 15 amino acids. CDR1 is ENHRY and CDR2 is SYGVKD in the germline V gene. In DNA, the CDR3 is TGTGCCAGCAGTTACGAGGGGACAGGGGGAGGCGAGCAGTACTTC. Its translation: CASSYEGTGGGEQYF.

A remark on this clonotype: A much larger clone sits a single nucleotide away, making a read error possible. V usage is TRBV2 and J usage is TRBJ1-2; 7 nucleotides agree with TRBD1. The CDR3 sequence is 15 residues long. In germline, CDR1 is SNHLY, CDR2 FYNNEI. In nucleotides, the CDR3 is TGTGCCAGCAGTAGCCGGGACAGAATATTCGATGGCCACACCTTC. It encodes CASSSRDRIFDGHTF.

This clonotype has a handful of counts. The chain combines TRBV7-9 with TRBJ1-1; D remains unclear. V was cut by 3 bases and J by 4 bases, with 9 bases left in between. The CDR3 has 13 amino acids. CDR1 is SEHNR and CDR2 is FQNEAQ in the germline V gene (reference sequence). As DNA, the CDR3 is TGTGCCAGCAGCTTTTCTTCAAGCACTGAAGCTTTCTTT. The encoded protein is CASSFSSSTEAFF.

A remark on this clonotype: This sequence may be a read error, since a much larger clone differs from it by one base. The rearrangement joins TRBV29-1 to TRBJ2-7, with a possible D match to TRBD1 (6 bases). Germline lookup yields CDR1 SQVTM and CDR2 ANQGSEA. This CDR3 region has 14 residues. This CDR3 reads CSVLDRRSAYEQHF. CDR3 nucleotide sequence: TGCAGCGTCCTCGACAGGCGGAGCGCCTACGAGCAGCACTTC.

This CDR3 is CASTRGDSGNTIYF. CDR3 sequence (DNA): TGTGCCAGCACCAGGGGGGACTCTGGAAACACCATATATTTT. The gene calls are TRBV10-3 and TRBJ1-3, with 7 positions matching TRBD1. In germline, CDR1 is ENHRY, CDR2 SYGVKD. J was trimmed by 0 bases and V by 10 bases; bases with no gene match: 6. This CDR3 spans 14 amino acids.

This clonotype was counted many times. This chain joins TRBV11-2 and TRBJ2-6, with TRBD1 matching 8 bases. The CDR3 spans 17 residues. Per the germline V gene, CDR1 is SGHAT and CDR2 is FQNNGV. With V trimmed by 5 bases and J by 0 bases, 6 bases remained unmatched. CDR3 nucleotides: TGTGCCAGCAGCCACGGACAGGGACCCTCTGGGGCCAACGTCCTGACTTTC. Protein product: CASSHGQGPSGANVLTF.

As regards this clonotype: Germline is not matched at one junction end, which may reflect a read error. The chain carries TRBV7-9 and TRBJ1-1; D unclear. This CDR3 is 16 amino acids long. Germline values: CDR1 SEHNR, CDR2 FQNEAQ (reference sequence). The CDR3 nucleotides read TGTGCCAGCAGCTTAGAACCCTGGGGTATGCACACTGAAGCTTCCTTT. Its translation is CASSLEPWGMHTEASF. Variable domain in full (rest from reference TRBV7-9 and TRBJ1-1): DTGVSQNPRHKITKRGQNVTFRCDPISEHNRLYWYRQTLGQGPEFLTYFQNEAQLEKSRLLSDRFSAERPKGSFSTLEIQRTEQGDSAMYLCASSLEPWGMHTEASFGQGTRLTVV.

The CDR3 coding sequence is TGTGCCATCAGTGAGTCGGGGGGGGAAAAACTGTTTTTT. Its protein product is CAISESGGEKLFF. The chain links TRBV10-3 to TRBJ1-4, with a weak D call TRBD1 (5 bases). This CDR3 contains 13 residues. With 0 bases removed from V and 8 bases from J, the gap between germline ends came to 7 bases. Germline CDR1 and CDR2: ENHRY and SYGVKD.

Turning to this clonotype: Possible read error: a much larger clone is one base away. CDR3 sequence reads: CASSPGPGANVLTF. In DNA form, the CDR3 reads TGTGCCAGCAGCCCGGGACCGGGGGCCAACGTCCTGACTTTC. The chain couples TRBV2 to TRBJ2-6; TRBD1 or TRBD2 may be the D gene (5 bases each). Trimming pared 6 bases from V and 4 bases from J, leaving 10 bases between. There are 14 residues in the CDR3. Per the germline V gene, CDR1 is SNHLY and CDR2 is FYNNEI.

The chain couples TRBV4-2 to TRBJ1-2; D perhaps matches TRBD1 (6 bases). The V end lost 0 bases, the J end lost 0 bases, and 11 bases lay between the germline ends. The CDR3 is made up of 16 amino acids. Germline assignment: CDR1 LGHNA and CDR2 YNFKEQ. The CDR3, as DNA: TGTGCCAGCAGCCAAGAGGCAGGGGTTACTAACTATGGCTACACCTTC. Protein: CASSQEAGVTNYGYTF.

This chain connects TRBV15 to TRBJ1-2; 7 bases agree with TRBD1. The germline V gene has CDR1 LNHNV and CDR2 YYDKDF (reference sequence). The CDR3 contains 11 residues. The CDR3 sequence: CATRDSYGYTF. CDR3 bases: TGTGCTACCCGGGACAGCTATGGCTACACCTTC.